The 14 T cell receptor beta chains below all came from one sample that was sequenced in a study of blood T cells in healthy people across ages. Alongside a J-beta primer mix, a sample-barcoded 5' primer served in a second PCR lasting 7 to 11 cycles. One entry per CDR3 protein results from TCRdb running MiXCR on the 5' RACE reads. In the table there are roughly 1.4 million distinct CDR3 sequences, approximately 59% of which are singletons. The sequencing sample was made of blood. The receptors originated from a man aged 18 to 30 in good health.

The rearrangement joins TRBV12-3 or TRBV12-4 to TRBJ2-3, with D possibly being TRBD2 (5 bases). V was cut by 7 bases and J by 4 bases, with 18 bases left in between. The CDR3 is 15 amino acids. CDR3 DNA: TGTGCCAGCAACCTCGAGAGGGTTTCGCCAGATACGCAGTATTTT. It yields the protein CASNLERVSPDTQYF.

The chain uses TRBV7-9 and TRBJ2-3, with D tentatively TRBD2 (5 bases). The CDR3 is 15 residues long. Trimming removed 1 base from V and 3 bases from J, with 11 bases in between. Germline V gene lookup returns CDR1 SEHNR and CDR2 FQNEAQ (reference sequence). The CDR3 coding sequence is TGTGCCAGCAGCTTAGAAAGGCTAGCAACAGATACGCAGTATTTT. The encoded protein is CASSLERLATDTQYF.

This clonotype was detected a few times. The gene calls are TRBV20-1 and TRBJ2-7, with 8 bases identical to TRBD1. Germline CDR1 DFQATT, CDR2 SNEGSKA (reference sequence). Germline trimming cut 2 bases from V and 2 bases from J; bases unmatched to any gene: 5. The length of the CDR3 is 14 residues. CDR3 sequence reads: CSARRQGPPYEQYF. The CDR3 DNA is TGCAGTGCTAGACGACAGGGGCCTCCCTACGAGCAGTACTTC.

This rearrangement joins TRBV11-2 to TRBJ1-2, with D unclear. The CDR3 consists of 13 residues. Germline CDR1 and CDR2: SGHAT and FQNNGV. Trimming pared 3 bases from V and 4 bases from J, leaving 9 bases between. The CDR3 nucleotides read TGTGCCAGCAGCTTTGACGGTACCTATGGCTACACCTTC. This gives the protein CASSFDGTYGYTF.

With respect to this clonotype: A junction end diverges from the germline sequence, so it may reflect a read error. The chain joins TRBV6-5 to TRBJ1-1; possible D gene TRBD1, 5 bases. The CDR3 runs to 14 residues. The germline V gene has CDR1 MNHEY and CDR2 SVGAGI. The CDR3 nucleotides are TGTGCCAGCAGTGACTCGGGGGTGGTAACTGAAGCTTTCTTT. This codes for CASSDSGVVTEAFF.

The V gene is TRBV6-2 or TRBV6-3, the J gene TRBJ2-6; D not certain. Germline V CDR1 and CDR2: MNHEY, SVGEGT. With 10 bases removed from V and 1 base from J, the gap between germline ends came to 2 bases. The CDR3 is 11 amino acids. DNA for the CDR3: TGTGCCATATCTGGGGCCAACGTCCTGACTTTC. Its translation: CAISGANVLTF.

The rearrangement joins TRBV6-2 or TRBV6-3 to TRBJ1-5; 8 positions agree with TRBD1. The CDR3 spans 13 residues. The V and J ends lost 5 bases and 7 bases, in that order; junction bases with no gene match: 4. The germline V gene encodes CDR1 MNHEY and CDR2 SVGEGT. This CDR3 reads CASSNGQGQPQHF. CDR3 bases: TGTGCCAGCAGTAACGGACAGGGACAGCCCCAGCATTTT.

V and J are TRBV7-2 and TRBJ2-5, with a tentative D call TRBD2 (7 bases). CDR3 size: 15 residues. Trimming took off 1 base at V and 2 bases at J, with 11 bases between the two ends. Germline-derived CDR1 and CDR2 are SGHTA and FQGNSA. The CDR3 is CASSLVGGQQETQYF. DNA for the CDR3: TGTGCCAGCAGCTTAGTGGGGGGGCAACAAGAGACCCAGTACTTC.

This chain links TRBV5-4 with TRBJ2-1; no definite D call. The CDR3 has 12 residues. The ends were cut back, 4 bases at V and 8 bases at J, with 10 bases in the middle. Germline CDR1 SGHNT, CDR2 YYREEE (reference sequence). The CDR3 loop is CASSTMWDEQFF. CDR3 nucleotides: TGTGCCAGCAGCACGATGTGGGATGAGCAGTTCTTC.

The chain uses TRBV20-1 and TRBJ2-5; 7 positions match TRBD1. The CDR3 is 16 amino acids. Trimming took 0 bases from V and 4 from J; bases not matched to a gene: 11. Germline assignment: CDR1 DFQATT and CDR2 SNEGSKA (reference sequence). This CDR3 reads CSARDPKQGMGETQYF. CDR3 sequence (DNA): TGCAGTGCTAGAGATCCCAAACAGGGGATGGGAGAGACCCAGTACTTC.

The chain employs TRBV5-6 and TRBJ2-5; 8 bases map to TRBD2. Trimming took 3 bases from V and 2 from J; bases not matched to a gene: 9. CDR3 length equals 16 residues. Germline CDR1 SGHDT, CDR2 YYEEEE. The CDR3 sequence is CASSWKGAGGQETQYF. The CDR3 DNA reads as TGTGCCAGCAGCTGGAAGGGTGCGGGGGGACAAGAGACCCAGTACTTC.

This clonotype turned up a few times. The rearrangement joins TRBV20-1 to TRBJ1-5; D is uncertain. The CDR3 runs to 12 residues. Trimming shortened V by 0 bases and J by 3 bases, and 3 bases separated the two germline ends. CDR1 and CDR2 (germline): DFQATT, SNEGSKA (reference sequence). CDR3 loop: CSARDTNQPQHF. The DNA for the CDR3 is TGCAGTGCTAGAGATACCAATCAGCCCCAGCATTTT.

The rearrangement joins TRBV4-1 to TRBJ2-1; weak D call: TRBD1 (6 bases). CDR1 is MGHRA, CDR2 YSYEKL, per germline. Trimming stripped 0 bases from V and 3 bases from J, with 15 bases between. The CDR3 contains 17 residues. CDR3 DNA sequence: TGCGCCAGCAGCCAAGATGCCGGGACATCGATCTACAATGAGCAGTTCTTC. Amino acids: CASSQDAGTSIYNEQFF.

The chain joins TRBV9 to TRBJ1-2; D is uncertain. Trimming removed 4 bases at V and 7 bases at J, with 11 bases between. Germline loops: CDR1 SGDLS, CDR2 YYNGEE. The length of the CDR3 is 12 residues. The CDR3 nucleotides are TGTGCCAGCAGCCCGTCATTGAGTGGCTACACCTTC. This sequence encodes CASSPSLSGYTF.